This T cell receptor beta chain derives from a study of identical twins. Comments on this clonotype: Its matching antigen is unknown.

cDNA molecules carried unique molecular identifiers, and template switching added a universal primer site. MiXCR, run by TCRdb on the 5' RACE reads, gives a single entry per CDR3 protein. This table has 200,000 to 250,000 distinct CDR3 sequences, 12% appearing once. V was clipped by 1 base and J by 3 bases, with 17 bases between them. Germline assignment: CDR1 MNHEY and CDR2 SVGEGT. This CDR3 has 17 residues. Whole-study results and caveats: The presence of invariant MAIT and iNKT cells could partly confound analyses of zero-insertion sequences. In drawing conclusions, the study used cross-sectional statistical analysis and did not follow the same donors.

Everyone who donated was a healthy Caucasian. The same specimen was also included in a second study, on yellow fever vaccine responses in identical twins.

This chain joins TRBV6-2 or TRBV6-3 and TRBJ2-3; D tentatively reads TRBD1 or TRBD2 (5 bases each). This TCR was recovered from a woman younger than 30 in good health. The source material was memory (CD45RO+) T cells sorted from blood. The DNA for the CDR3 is TGTGCCAGCAGTTACTTTCGACCCGGGACGGTGACAGATACGCAGTATTTT. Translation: CASSYFRPGTVTDTQYF.